The entry that follows covers one T cell receptor beta chain sequence. This sample is part of a study of control samples from healthy donors and cancer patients. Assay: immunoSEQ multiplex PCR; the TCRdb copy retains only in-frame clones and omits some. Of around 94,000 clones in the sample, about nine tenths were seen once. V dropped 0 bases and J dropped 4 bases, with 9 bases sitting between them. The CDR3 consists of 14 residues. Germline V gene sequence: CDR1 SEHNR, CDR2 FQNEAQ (reference sequence). Sequencing was performed on blood. V and J are TRBV7-9 and TRBJ2-5; the D gene is possibly TRBD1 (5 bases). The sequence derives from a woman aged 18-30 years in good health. CDR3 nucleotides: TGTGCCAGCAGCTTAGCAGGGGCGAGAGAGACCCAGTACTTC. Encoded protein: CASSLAGARETQYF.